This T cell receptor (beta chain) stems from a study of T cells in Graves' hyperthyroidism and ophthalmopathy. General observations from the study: Model output signaled ophthalmopathy a median 6.5 months ahead of onset. Most thyroid clonotypes that were expanded above 0.001 also turned up in blood.

This clonotype was counted ten times or more. Its antigen is not identified. TCR beta CDR3 sequences were amplified from RNA transcripts. HTBI primers were used for first-round RT-PCR of the TCR CDR3. Each CDR3 protein is one row after TCRdb ran MiXCR on the multiplex PCR reads. The sample records 500,000 to 600,000 distinct CDR3 sequences, 46% being singletons. V was shortened by 5 bases and J by 5 bases, with 17 bases between the two germline ends. Germline CDR1 SGHRS, CDR2 YFSETQ. The CDR3 runs to 14 residues. Investigators excluded patients with uncontrolled infection, other autoimmune disease, pregnancy or lactation. The study based diagnoses on clinical symptoms, serum thyroxine and TRAb, thyroid ultrasound and orbital computed tomography.

Sequencing used peripheral blood or thyroid tissue (not recorded which). The V and J genes are TRBV5-1 and TRBJ2-7, with D possibly being TRBD1 (6 bases). The clonotype was recovered from an adult woman with Graves' disease, either hyperthyroidism or ophthalmopathy (not recorded which). Here the CDR3 reads CASRGVQGRHEQYF. The DNA for the CDR3 is TGCGCCAGCAGGGGGGTTCAGGGGAGACACGAGCAGTACTTC.